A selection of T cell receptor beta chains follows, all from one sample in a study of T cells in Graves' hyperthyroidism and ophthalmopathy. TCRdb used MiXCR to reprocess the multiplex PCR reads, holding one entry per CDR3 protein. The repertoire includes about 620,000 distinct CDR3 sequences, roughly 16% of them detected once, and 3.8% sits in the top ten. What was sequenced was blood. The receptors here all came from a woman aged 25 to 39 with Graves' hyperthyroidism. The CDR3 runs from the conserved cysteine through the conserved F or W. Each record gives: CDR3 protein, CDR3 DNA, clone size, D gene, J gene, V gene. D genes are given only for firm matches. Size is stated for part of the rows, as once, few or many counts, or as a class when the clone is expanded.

CDR3: CASLKRGQSSYEQYF
DNA: TGTGCCAGCCTAAAAAGGGGACAGAGCTCCTACGAGCAGTACTTC
size: .
D: TRBD1
J: TRBJ2-7
V: TRBV6-1

CDR3: CASSPTRGAYNEQFF
DNA: TGTGCCAGCAGCCCTACTAGAGGCGCCTACAATGAGCAGTTCTTC
size: .
D: .
J: TRBJ2-1
V: TRBV7-3

CDR3: CASSYRGLDTEAFF
DNA: TGTGCCAGCAGTTACAGGGGATTGGACACTGAAGCTTTCTTT
size: few
D: .
J: TRBJ1-1
V: TRBV6-6

CDR3: CASSYSLAGARNEQFF
DNA: TGTGCCAGCAGTTACTCGTTAGCGGGAGCGAGGAATGAGCAGTTCTTC
size: many
D: TRBD2
J: TRBJ2-1
V: TRBV6-5

CDR3: CASSLRQGFTEAFF
DNA: TGTGCCAGCAGCCTCCGACAGGGTTTTACTGAAGCTTTCTTT
size: .
D: TRBD1
J: TRBJ1-1
V: TRBV13

CDR3: CASSHGYRGIAYEQYF
DNA: TGTGCCAGCAGCCATGGTTACAGGGGTATAGCCTACGAGCAGTACTTC
size: .
D: TRBD1
J: TRBJ2-7
V: TRBV6-2/TRBV6-3

CDR3: CASSIRGPYEQYF
DNA: TGTGCCAGCAGCATTAGGGGGCCCTACGAGCAGTACTTC
size: many
D: TRBD1
J: TRBJ2-7
V: TRBV27

CDR3: CASRGDRVGGELFF
DNA: TGTGCCAGCAGGGGGGACAGGGTCGGCGGGGAGCTGTTTTTT
size: .
D: TRBD1
J: TRBJ2-2
V: TRBV2

CDR3: CASSYWGGTEAFF
DNA: TGTGCCAGCAGTTACTGGGGGGGCACTGAAGCTTTCTTT
size: many
D: .
J: TRBJ1-1
V: TRBV6-2/TRBV6-3

CDR3: CASSTRSRTGRVDAQYF
DNA: TGTGCCAGTAGTACCCGATCGAGGACAGGGCGGGTCGACGCGCAGTACTTC
size: .
D: TRBD1
J: TRBJ2-7
V: TRBV19

CDR3: CASTLLVGRNTEAFF
DNA: TGTGCCAGCACCCTTTTAGTGGGGAGGAACACTGAAGCTTTCTTT
size: many
D: .
J: TRBJ1-1
V: TRBV11-2

CDR3: CAWSVQYIEAFF
DNA: TGTGCCTGGAGTGTACAGTACATTGAAGCTTTCTTT
size: many
D: .
J: TRBJ1-1
V: TRBV30

CDR3: CASSVSSGRAPDTQYF
DNA: TGTGCCAGCAGTGTTTCTAGCGGGAGGGCTCCAGATACGCAGTATTTT
size: .
D: TRBD2
J: TRBJ2-3
V: TRBV28

CDR3: CASSPRRGRGPQETQYF
DNA: TGTGCCAGCTCACCAAGGAGGGGCAGGGGCCCTCAAGAGACCCAGTACTTC
size: .
D: .
J: TRBJ2-5
V: TRBV18

CDR3: CASGLVRTASTDTQYF
DNA: TGTGCTAGTGGTTTGGTAAGGACAGCTAGCACAGATACGCAGTATTTT
size: few
D: .
J: TRBJ2-3
V: TRBV12-5

CDR3: CASSFQNTDTQYF
DNA: TGTGCCAGCAGCTTCCAGAACACAGATACGCAGTATTTT
size: .
D: .
J: TRBJ2-3
V: TRBV7-2

CDR3: CAWSVVVSREISYEQYF
DNA: TGTGCCTGGAGTGTGGTTGTCTCGCGGGAAATCTCCTACGAGCAGTACTTC
size: .
D: .
J: TRBJ2-7
V: TRBV30

CDR3: CASSGTGTSGYNEQFF
DNA: TGTGCCAGCAGCGGTACCGGGACTAGCGGCTACAATGAGCAGTTCTTC
size: .
D: TRBD2
J: TRBJ2-1
V: TRBV9

CDR3: CASSSPTSGRRSEQFF
DNA: TGTGCCAGCAGTTCCCCGACTAGCGGGAGACGAAGTGAGCAGTTCTTC
size: many
D: TRBD2
J: TRBJ2-1
V: TRBV12-3/TRBV12-4

CDR3: CASSLEPMTGLNYGYTF
DNA: TGTGCCAGCAGCTTAGAGCCGATGACAGGGTTGAACTATGGCTACACCTTC
size: many
D: TRBD1
J: TRBJ1-2
V: TRBV11-3

CDR3: CASSTLAGGWGEQFF
DNA: TGTGCCAGCAGTACACTAGCGGGAGGGTGGGGTGAGCAGTTCTTC
size: many
D: TRBD2
J: TRBJ2-1
V: TRBV28

CDR3: CSVEDPSGKREQYF
DNA: TGCAGCGTTGAAGATCCGAGCGGGAAACGAGAGCAGTACTTC
size: few
D: TRBD2
J: TRBJ2-7
V: TRBV29-1

CDR3: CSARDLGRAEPEAFF
DNA: TGCAGTGCTAGAGATTTGGGCAGGGCTGAGCCTGAAGCTTTCTTT
size: many
D: .
J: TRBJ1-1
V: TRBV20-1

CDR3: CASRTIAGGYTF
DNA: TGTGCCAGCAGAACCATCGCCGGTGGCTACACCTTC
size: many
D: .
J: TRBJ1-2
V: TRBV27

CDR3: CSARDGEGIVGANVLTF
DNA: TGCAGTGCTAGGGACGGGGAGGGAATAGTAGGGGCCAACGTCCTGACTTTC
size: few
D: TRBD2
J: TRBJ2-6
V: TRBV20-1

CDR3: CASSSYREGWETQYF
DNA: TGTGCCAGCAGCTCATACAGGGAGGGATGGGAGACCCAGTACTTC
size: few
D: .
J: TRBJ2-5
V: TRBV7-2

CDR3: CASSQELVEWDEQYF
DNA: TGCGCCAGCAGCCAAGAATTGGTAGAATGGGACGAGCAGTACTTC
size: once
D: .
J: TRBJ2-7
V: TRBV4-1

CDR3: CSAGRTVVWGEETQYF
DNA: TGCAGTGCTGGAAGGACGGTAGTCTGGGGAGAAGAGACCCAGTACTTC
size: many
D: .
J: TRBJ2-5
V: TRBV20-1

CDR3: CASSPRFGQPQHF
DNA: TGTGCCAGCAGCCCTAGGTTCGGTCAGCCCCAGCATTTT
size: many
D: .
J: TRBJ1-5
V: TRBV28

CDR3: CASSYSSAVQETQYF
DNA: TGTGCCAGCAGTTACTCCTCGGCGGTACAAGAGACCCAGTACTTC
size: few
D: .
J: TRBJ2-5
V: TRBV6-5

CDR3: CASSLSGGLGNSPLHF
DNA: TGTGCCAGCAGTTTATCGGGGGGGTTGGGTAATTCACCCCTCCACTTT
size: .
D: .
J: TRBJ1-6
V: TRBV27

CDR3: CASSSPLENNEQFF
DNA: TGTGCCAGCAGTTCCCCACTAGAAAACAATGAGCAGTTCTTC
size: many
D: .
J: TRBJ2-1
V: TRBV6-1

CDR3: CASSLGTVVPNTGELFF
DNA: TGTGCCAGCAGCCTGGGGACGGTCGTACCGAACACCGGGGAGCTGTTTTTT
size: few
D: .
J: TRBJ2-2
V: TRBV5-8

CDR3: CATSRAPGDNQPQHF
DNA: TGTGCCACCAGCAGAGCCCCGGGGGATAATCAGCCCCAGCATTTT
size: .
D: .
J: TRBJ1-5
V: TRBV15

CDR3: CATGGGPAYEQYF
DNA: TGTGCCACAGGAGGGGGGCCGGCCTACGAGCAGTACTTC
size: many
D: .
J: TRBJ2-7
V: TRBV27

CDR3: CASSLFAGESGSRHNEQFF
DNA: TGTGCCAGCAGCTTATTTGCGGGGGAGAGCGGGAGCCGACACAATGAGCAGTTCTTC
size: many
D: TRBD2
J: TRBJ2-1
V: TRBV11-2

CDR3: CSARSGDREHIQYF
DNA: TGCAGTGCTAGATCGGGGGACAGGGAGCACATTCAGTACTTC
size: many
D: TRBD1
J: TRBJ2-4
V: TRBV20-1

CDR3: CSASTTGIPTYNEQFF
DNA: TGCAGTGCTAGTACCACCGGGATCCCCACCTACAATGAGCAGTTCTTC
size: few
D: .
J: TRBJ2-1
V: TRBV20-1

CDR3: CASRAGQGYEQYF
DNA: TGTGCCAGCAGGGCCGGACAGGGTTACGAGCAGTACTTC
size: .
D: TRBD1
J: TRBJ2-7
V: TRBV2

CDR3: CATSDGQGVDQPQHF
DNA: TGTGCCACCAGTGACGGACAGGGGGTGGATCAGCCCCAGCATTTT
size: few
D: TRBD1
J: TRBJ1-5
V: TRBV24-1

CDR3: CASSLHGTGGDTQYF
DNA: TGTGCCAGCAGCCTACACGGGACAGGCGGAGATACGCAGTATTTT
size: many
D: TRBD1
J: TRBJ2-3
V: TRBV7-9

CDR3: CASSGGAQEQYF
DNA: TGTGCCAGCAGTGGGGGGGCGCAAGAGCAGTACTTC
size: many
D: .
J: TRBJ2-7
V: TRBV6-1

CDR3: CAWSGRSGRSPSNEQFF
DNA: TGTGCCTGGAGTGGAAGGAGCGGGAGATCCCCTTCAAATGAGCAGTTCTTC
size: many
D: TRBD2
J: TRBJ2-1
V: TRBV30

CDR3: CASSPRGQGAYNSPLHF
DNA: TGTGCCAGCAGCCCTCGGGGACAGGGGGCATATAATTCACCCCTCCACTTT
size: .
D: TRBD1
J: TRBJ1-6
V: TRBV11-2

CDR3: CASSYSPPQTSVDEQYF
DNA: TGTGCCAGCAGTTATTCCCCCCCCCAGACTAGCGTCGACGAGCAGTACTTC
size: many
D: TRBD2
J: TRBJ2-7
V: TRBV6-2/TRBV6-3

CDR3: CASSLLTGSSYNEQFF
DNA: TGTGCTAGCAGCTTGTTGACAGGGAGCTCCTACAATGAGCAGTTCTTC
size: .
D: TRBD1
J: TRBJ2-1
V: TRBV7-7

CDR3: CASSQVQMGFATEAFF
DNA: TGCGCCAGCAGCCAAGTTCAAATGGGGTTTGCCACTGAAGCTTTCTTT
size: few
D: .
J: TRBJ1-1
V: TRBV4-1

CDR3: CASSPAGLVYSYEQYF
DNA: TGTGCCAGCAGTCCTGCCGGACTAGTTTACTCCTACGAGCAGTACTTC
size: many
D: TRBD2
J: TRBJ2-7
V: TRBV28

CDR3: CASSLPQGGYEQYF
DNA: TGTGCCAGCAGCTTACCACAGGGAGGGTACGAGCAGTACTTC
size: .
D: .
J: TRBJ2-7
V: TRBV13

CDR3: CSVEEPGTGHYEQYF
DNA: TGCAGCGTTGAAGAACCCGGGACGGGCCACTACGAGCAGTACTTC
size: many
D: .
J: TRBJ2-7
V: TRBV29-1

CDR3: CASSLEAPRYRSNEKLFF
DNA: TGTGCCAGCAGCTTAGAGGCCCCTCGTTACAGGAGTAATGAAAAACTGTTTTTT
size: .
D: .
J: TRBJ1-4
V: TRBV11-2

CDR3: CASSFLSYNEQFF
DNA: TGTGCCAGCAGTTTTCTGAGCTACAATGAGCAGTTCTTC
size: .
D: .
J: TRBJ2-1
V: TRBV12-3/TRBV12-4

CDR3: CASSMGQGEGETQYF
DNA: TGTGCCAGCAGCATGGGACAGGGGGAAGGGGAGACCCAGTACTTC
size: few
D: TRBD1
J: TRBJ2-5
V: TRBV5-6